The 30 T cell receptor beta chains in this list originate from one sample, sequenced in a study of Graves' ophthalmopathy and Graves' hyperthyroidism. Amplification targeted the TCR beta CDR3 regions, with RNA transcripts as the source material. First-round RT-PCR used HTBI primers; second-round multiplex PCR followed. TCRdb ran MiXCR on the multiplex PCR reads and lists one entry per CDR3 protein. The sample records some 250,000 distinct CDR3 sequences, approximately 42% being singletons. The sequencing sample was made of peripheral blood. The receptors shown here come from an adult man with Graves' ophthalmopathy.

With regard to this clonotype: A much larger clone lies a single base off, so this may be a read error. This chain joins TRBV10-3 and TRBJ1-1, with D possibly being TRBD1 (6 bases). Trimming shortened V by 4 bases and J by 4 bases, and 16 bases separated the two germline ends. The CDR3 spans 15 residues. Germline CDR1 is ENHRY and CDR2 is SYGVKD. As DNA, the CDR3 is TGTGCCATCAGTGGCGGGGGGGCTTCGAGCACTGAAGCTTTCTTT. This sequence encodes CAISGGGASSTEAFF.

The V gene is TRBV24-1, the J gene TRBJ2-1, with TRBD2 matching over 9 bases. Germline V gene sequence: CDR1 KGHDR, CDR2 SFDVKD. The CDR3 length is 13 residues. V shed 7 bases, J shed 5 bases, and the junction held 2 bases outside the gene matches. The CDR3 sequence is CATRLAGDNEQFF. CDR3 in DNA: TGTGCCACCAGACTAGCGGGCGACAATGAGCAGTTCTTC.

The chain has TRBV7-9 and TRBJ2-7; 7 bases are a match to TRBD1. V trimming: 4 bases; J trimming: 4 bases; junction bases outside the gene matches: 7. The CDR3 runs to 14 residues. Germline V gene data show CDR1 as SEHNR and CDR2 as FQNEAQ (reference sequence). CDR3 nucleotides: TGTGCCAGCAGCTCGGGTGGGACAGTGTACGAGCAGTACTTC. Amino acids: CASSSGGTVYEQYF.

This clonotype was counted a few times. V is TRBV29-1 and J is TRBJ2-7; D may match TRBD1 or TRBD2 (5 bases each). Trimming took off 3 bases at V and 1 base at J, with 13 bases between the two ends. Per germline, CDR1 SQVTM and CDR2 ANQGSEA. The CDR3 extends over 14 amino acids. CDR3 coding DNA: TGCAGCGTTGACGACAGCGGCTCTTCCTACGAGCAGTACTTC. This encodes CSVDDSGSSYEQYF.

V is TRBV2 and J is TRBJ2-5; possibly TRBD1 for D (5 bases). The germline V gene encodes CDR1 SNHLY and CDR2 FYNNEI. With 7 bases removed from V and 1 base from J, the gap between germline ends came to 16 bases. The CDR3 sequence is 15 residues long. In nucleotides, the CDR3 is TGTGCCAGCACCCCCAGCAGGGTACCCCAAGAGACCCAGTACTTC. Its protein product is CASTPSRVPQETQYF.

The rearrangement uses TRBV5-1 and TRBJ2-2; the D gene is possibly TRBD1 (6 bases). Germline V CDR1 and CDR2: SGHRS, YFSETQ. The CDR3 has 15 residues. The V end was cut by 1 base, the J end by 0 bases, with 7 bases between. The CDR3 is CASSLSGANTGELFF. CDR3 in DNA: TGCGCCAGCAGCTTGTCAGGGGCGAACACCGGGGAGCTGTTTTTT.

Details on this clonotype: A read error may be the cause here, since a much bigger clone is one base away. The chain couples TRBV29-1 to TRBJ1-2; TRBD1 matches 7 bases. From germline, CDR1 is SQVTM and CDR2 ANQGSEA. This CDR3 is built from 13 residues. The CDR3 region is CSVGQTNNCGYTF. CDR3 DNA sequence: TGCAGCGTGGGACAGACCAATAACTGTGGCTACACCTTC.

The gene calls are TRBV7-2 and TRBJ1-2; D call uncertain. There are 14 residues in the CDR3. Germline V gives CDR1 SGHTA, CDR2 FQGNSA. Trimming stripped 5 bases from V and 7 bases from J, with 17 bases between. CDR3 loop: CASSQDGGWGGYTF. The CDR3 DNA sequence: TGTGCCAGCAGCCAAGATGGAGGGTGGGGTGGCTACACCTTC.

The chain links TRBV7-9 to TRBJ2-2, with TRBD1 matching 8 bases. V gave up 1 base and J gave up 5 bases; unmatched junction bases: 3. Germline lookup yields CDR1 SEHNR and CDR2 FQNEAQ (reference sequence). The CDR3 is 15 residues long. The CDR3: CASSLGTGRTGELFF. The CDR3 DNA reads as TGTGCCAGCAGCTTAGGGACAGGGCGTACCGGGGAGCTGTTTTTT.

This chain connects TRBV10-3 to TRBJ2-1; 7 nucleotides align to TRBD2. Germline-derived CDR1 and CDR2 are ENHRY and SYGVKD. Unmatched junction bases numbered 4, after V lost 3 bases and J lost 8 bases. CDR3 length: 13 residues. The CDR3 bases are TGTGCCATCAGTGAAACTAGCGTCTATGAGCAGTTCTTC. Translated, it gives CAISETSVYEQFF.

There are a few counts of this clonotype. The chain combines TRBV19 with TRBJ1-1, with a tentative D call TRBD1 (6 bases). The CDR3 has 16 residues. Germline V gene sequence: CDR1 LNHDA, CDR2 SQIVND (reference sequence). V lost 3 bases and J lost 0, with 14 bases in between. The CDR3 region has the DNA TGTGCCAGTAGTATCGGGGGGGCGAGTATGAACACTGAAGCTTTCTTT. Amino acids: CASSIGGASMNTEAFF.

Here the CDR3 DNA reads TGTGCCAGCAGAGAATTGGGGACAGGGGTTACTGAAGCTTTCTTT. Protein: CASRELGTGVTEAFF. This chain joins TRBV6-2 or TRBV6-3 and TRBJ1-1; the match to TRBD1 covers 10 bases. CDR1 is MNHEY and CDR2 is SVGEGT in the germline V gene. After removal of 6 bases from V and 5 bases from J, the junction contained 9 bases not matched to a gene. The CDR3 runs to 15 residues.

This sequence joins TRBV20-1 and TRBJ1-5; the match to TRBD1 covers 10 bases. Looked up from germline, CDR1 is DFQATT and CDR2 is SNEGSKA (reference sequence). The CDR3 consists of 15 residues. Trimming removed 5 bases from V and 5 bases from J; junction bases left unmatched: 9. Here the CDR3 reads CSAWEEDRGYQPQHF. The DNA for the CDR3 is TGCAGTGCTTGGGAGGAGGACAGGGGGTATCAGCCCCAGCATTTT.

This clonotype came up once. The V call is TRBV29-1, the J call TRBJ2-5, with D maybe TRBD1 (6 bases). From germline, CDR1 is SQVTM and CDR2 ANQGSEA. The CDR3 runs to 13 residues. V was shortened by 3 bases and J by 3 bases, with 11 bases between the two germline ends. CDR3 sequence: CSVETAGEETQYF. For the CDR3, the DNA is TGCAGCGTTGAGACAGCAGGGGAAGAGACCCAGTACTTC.

This clonotype has a count of ten or more. The chain recombines TRBV10-3 with TRBJ2-7; TRBD1 matches 8 bases. J lost 3 bases, V lost 4 bases, and 2 bases had no gene match. The CDR3 consists of 13 residues. Germline V gene lookup returns CDR1 ENHRY and CDR2 SYGVKD. CDR3 DNA sequence: TGTGCCATCAGTGGGACAGGGCTCTACGAGCAGTACTTC. This sequence encodes CAISGTGLYEQYF.

This chain uses TRBV11-2 with TRBJ1-2, with TRBD1 matching over 8 bases. Unmatched junction bases numbered 8, after V lost 0 bases and J lost 5 bases. CDR3 size: 16 residues. Germline CDR1 is SGHAT and CDR2 is FQNNGV. The CDR3 sequence is CASSLDRAGGKYGYTF. CDR3 in DNA: TGTGCCAGCAGCTTAGATAGGGCAGGGGGCAAGTATGGCTACACCTTC. Together with reference TRBV11-2 and TRBJ1-2, the CDR3 gives the full variable domain: EAGVAQSPRYKIIEKRQSVAFWCNPISGHATLYWYQQILGQGPKLLIQFQNNGVVDDSQLPKDRFSAERLKGVDSTLKIQPAKLEDSAVYLCASSLDRAGGKYGYTFGSGTRLTVV.

The chain uses TRBV19 and TRBJ2-7; D tentatively fits TRBD1 or TRBD2 (5 bases each). CDR1 and CDR2 from the germline V gene are LNHDA and SQIVND (reference sequence). V gave up 6 bases and J gave up 2 bases, with 17 bases separating them. The CDR3 extends over 15 amino acids. The CDR3 region has the DNA TGTGCCAGTAGAGGGGCGGAGGTTGGCACCTACGAGCAGTACTTC. This codes for CASRGAEVGTYEQYF.

This clonotype occurred a few times. This chain connects TRBV7-9 to TRBJ1-2; D not certain. The CDR3 loop spans 13 amino acids. Trimming cost V 1 base and J 6 bases, with 9 bases left between them. Germline V lookup: CDR1 SEHNR, CDR2 FQNEAQ (reference sequence). In DNA, the CDR3 is TGTGCCAGCAGCTTAGGTCCCGGGAATGGCTACACCTTC. Translating it yields CASSLGPGNGYTF.

J is TRBJ1-3 and V is TRBV5-1, with D possibly TRBD1 on 5 matching bases. The germline gives CDR1 SGHRS, CDR2 YFSETQ. V shed 5 bases and J shed 4 bases, with 13 bases lying between them. This CDR3 spans 14 amino acids. Written as DNA, the CDR3 is TGCGCCAGCAGACTCTTAGGGGACGGAAACACCATATATTTT. Translating it yields CASRLLGDGNTIYF.

This clonotype has just a few counts. V and J are TRBV29-1 and TRBJ2-5; no definite D call. This CDR3 has 13 amino acids. V gave up 4 bases and J gave up 5 bases, with 14 bases separating them. The germline CDR1 and CDR2 sequences are SQVTM and ANQGSEA. The CDR3 sequence: CSVVWQLRETQYF. In DNA form, the CDR3 reads TGCAGCGTTGTGTGGCAGCTTAGGGAGACCCAGTACTTC. Filled out from reference TRBV29-1 and TRBJ2-5, the complete variable domain reads SAVISQKPSRDICQRGTSLTIQCQVDSQVTMMFWYRQQPGQSLTLIATANQGSEATYESGFVIDKFPISRPNLTFSTLTVSNMSPEDSSIYLCSVVWQLRETQYFGPGTRLLVL.

V usage is TRBV20-1 and J usage is TRBJ1-6; perhaps TRBD1 as D (5 bases). Trimming took 0 bases from V and 8 from J, leaving 11 bases between them. Germline V gene data show CDR1 as DFQATT and CDR2 as SNEGSKA (reference sequence). The CDR3 length is 14 residues. The CDR3 region has the DNA TGCAGTGCTAGAGACGCCGGGACGGATTCACCCCTCCACTTT. Its protein product is CSARDAGTDSPLHF.

V and J are TRBV2 and TRBJ2-7; 8 bases agree with TRBD1. CDR3 length: 14 amino acids. Germline loops: CDR1 SNHLY, CDR2 FYNNEI. With V trimmed by 7 bases and J by 2 bases, 7 bases remained unmatched. The CDR3 is CASKRTGSPYEQYF. The DNA for the CDR3 is TGTGCCAGCAAAAGGACAGGGTCCCCCTACGAGCAGTACTTC.

This clonotype was seen more than once but under ten times. The chain is built from TRBV29-1 and TRBJ1-2, with 7 bases lining up with TRBD1. Per germline, CDR1 SQVTM and CDR2 ANQGSEA. This CDR3 is 14 amino acids long. V lost 4 bases and J lost 0; bases outside the gene matches: 5. CDR3 in amino acids: CSVGDSLPNYGYTF. The CDR3 nucleotides are TGCAGCGTTGGGGACAGCTTACCTAACTATGGCTACACCTTC.

Many counts were recorded for this clonotype. This chain uses TRBV29-1 with TRBJ1-5; D unclear. V lost 7 bases to trimming and J lost 6 bases, with 16 bases between them. Germline-derived CDR1 and CDR2 are SQVTM and ANQGSEA. This CDR3 is 13 amino acids long. The CDR3 bases are TGCAGCGCCCAACCGGGGTCAGGTCAGCCCCAGCATTTT. Its translation: CSAQPGSGQPQHF.

This chain joins TRBV2 and TRBJ2-7, with D unresolved. CDR1 and CDR2 from the germline V gene are SNHLY and FYNNEI. Trimming removed 8 bases from V and 2 bases from J, with 7 bases in between. The CDR3 has 11 residues. CDR3 nucleotides: TGTGCCAGCTTGAAGACCTACGAGCAGTACTTC. The encoded protein is CASLKTYEQYF.

This chain connects TRBV5-1 to TRBJ2-7; 14 nucleotides match TRBD2. Trimming took 0 bases from V and 7 from J; bases not matched to a gene: 6. The CDR3 spans 16 residues. CDR1 is SGHRS and CDR2 is YFSETQ in the germline V gene. CDR3 sequence (DNA): TGCGCCAGCAGCTTGGACGGGACTAGCGGGAGCAATGAGCAGTACTTC. Translated, it gives CASSLDGTSGSNEQYF.

The J gene is TRBJ2-5, the V gene TRBV15, with 11 bases identical to TRBD1. V lost 4 bases, J lost 2 bases, and 6 bases stayed unmatched. CDR1 is LNHNV, CDR2 YYDKDF, per germline (reference sequence). The CDR3 runs to 16 residues. The CDR3 nucleotides read TGTGCCACCAGCATCGGGGACAGGGGGTTACAAGAGACCCAGTACTTC. Its translation: CATSIGDRGLQETQYF.

This clonotype turned up a few times. V and J are TRBV6-5 and TRBJ1-5; weak D call: TRBD1 (5 bases). This CDR3 has 14 residues. Germline assignment: CDR1 MNHEY and CDR2 SVGAGI. V shed 3 bases and J shed 2 bases, with 8 bases lying between them. In nucleotides, the CDR3 is TGTGCCAGCAGTTATGGGGGGGGCAATCAGCCCCAGCATTTT. Residues: CASSYGGGNQPQHF.

This clonotype was detected only a few times. The gene calls are TRBV14 and TRBJ1-2; D gene uncertain. Trimming removed 1 base at V and 8 bases at J, with 11 bases between. CDR1 is SGHDN, CDR2 FVKESK, per germline. The CDR3 loop spans 13 amino acids. The CDR3 sequence: CASSQGSALGYTF. DNA of the CDR3: TGTGCCAGCAGCCAAGGGTCCGCGTTAGGCTACACCTTC. Variable domain in full (rest from reference TRBV14 and TRBJ1-2): EAGVTQFPSHSVIEKGQTVTLRCDPISGHDNLYWYRRVMGKEIKFLLHFVKESKQDESGMPNNRFLAERTGGTYSTLKVQPAELEDSGVYFCASSQGSALGYTFGSGTRLTVV.

About this clonotype: Since the CDR3 does not end with the conserved phenylalanine or tryptophan, this likely comes from a read error. The chain joins TRBV25-1 to TRBJ1-2, with unresolved D. Trimming took off 3 bases at V and 3 bases at J, with 14 bases between the two ends. The CDR3 is 15 residues long. Germline CDR1 and CDR2: MGHDK and SYGVNS. CDR3 residues: CASSDARAGYYGYTL. Here the CDR3 DNA reads TGTGCCAGCAGTGATGCCCGGGCAGGCTACTATGGCTACACCCTC.